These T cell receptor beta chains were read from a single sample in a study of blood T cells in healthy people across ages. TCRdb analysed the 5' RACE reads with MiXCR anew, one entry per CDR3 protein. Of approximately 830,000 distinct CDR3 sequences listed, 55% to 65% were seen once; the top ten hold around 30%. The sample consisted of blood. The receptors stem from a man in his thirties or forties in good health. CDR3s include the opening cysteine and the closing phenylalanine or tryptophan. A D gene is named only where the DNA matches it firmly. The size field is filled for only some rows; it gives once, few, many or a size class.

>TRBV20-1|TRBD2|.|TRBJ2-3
TGCAGTGCTAACGGGAGGCACACAGATACGCAGTATTTT
CSANGRHTDTQYF
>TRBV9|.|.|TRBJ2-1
TGTGCCAGCAGCGTGGGACACATAGAGCAGTTCTTC
CASSVGHIEQFF
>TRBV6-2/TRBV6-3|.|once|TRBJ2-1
TGTGCCAGCACCCTCACCGGGACAACCTACAATGAGCAGTTCTTC
CASTLTGTTYNEQFF
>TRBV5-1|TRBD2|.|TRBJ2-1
TGCGCCAGCAGCTTGTCGCCTAGCGGGGTCTCCTACAATGAGCAGTTCTTC
CASSLSPSGVSYNEQFF
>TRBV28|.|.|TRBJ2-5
TGTGCCAGCAGTTTACGAGGGGCTAAGGTGGCCCAGTACTTC
CASSLRGAKVAQYF
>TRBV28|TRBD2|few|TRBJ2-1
TGTGCCAGCAGTCCTCATGGGAAGGGCGGGGGGTTCGATGAGCAGTTCTTC
CASSPHGKGGGFDEQFF
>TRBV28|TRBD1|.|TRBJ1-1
TGTGCCAGCAGGAAGCCGGGACAGGGGTTGAACACTGAAGCTTTCTTT
CASRKPGQGLNTEAFF
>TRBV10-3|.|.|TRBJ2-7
TGTGCCATCAGTGAAGGCAGGGAATACGAGCAGTACTTC
CAISEGREYEQYF
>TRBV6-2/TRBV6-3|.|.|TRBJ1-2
TGTGCCAGCAGTTCCTCTAACTATGGCTACACCTTC
CASSSSNYGYTF
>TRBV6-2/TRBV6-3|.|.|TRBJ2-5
TGTGCCAGCAGTACACAGGGCTACCGGGAGACCCAGTACTTC
CASSTQGYRETQYF
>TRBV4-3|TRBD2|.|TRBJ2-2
TGCGCCAGCAGCCAGTACCTGACTAGCGGGGCCAAGGAGAACACCGGGGAGCTGTTTTTT
CASSQYLTSGAKENTGELFF
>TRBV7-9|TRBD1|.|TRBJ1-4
TGTGCCAGCAGCTTAGGAGGGGGCGGTAATGAAAAACTGTTTTTT
CASSLGGGGNEKLFF
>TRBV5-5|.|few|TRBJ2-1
TGTGCCAGCAGCTCCTCGTACAGGGCCGTTTTGGACAATGAGCAGTTCTTC
CASSSSYRAVLDNEQFF
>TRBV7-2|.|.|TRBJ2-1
TGTGCCAGCAGCACTGCCCCCGGGACCAACAATGAGCAGTTCTTC
CASSTAPGTNNEQFF
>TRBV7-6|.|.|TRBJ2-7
TGTGCCAGCAGCTTAGGGGGGGAATACGAGCAGTACTTC
CASSLGGEYEQYF
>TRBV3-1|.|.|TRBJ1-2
TGTGCCAGCAGCCAAGGGCTGGGTGTAAGTGGCTACACCTTC
CASSQGLGVSGYTF
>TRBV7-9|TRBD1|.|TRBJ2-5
TGTGCCAGCAGCTCGACAGGGATAGAGACCCAGTACTTC
CASSSTGIETQYF
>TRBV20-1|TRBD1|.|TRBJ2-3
TGCAGTGCCATGATCCCAGGGGGCCTTAGCACAGATACGCAGTATTTT
CSAMIPGGLSTDTQYF
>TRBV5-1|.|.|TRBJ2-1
TGCGCCAGCAGCCCGTCCCCGGGGGTAATTGGCAATGAGCAGTTCTTC
CASSPSPGVIGNEQFF
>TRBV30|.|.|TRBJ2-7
TGTGCCTGGACTCGAGACGCTGCCTACGAGCAGTACTTC
CAWTRDAAYEQYF
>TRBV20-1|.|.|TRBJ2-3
TGCAGTGCTAGAGTGTGGGTTGCAGATACGCAGTATTTT
CSARVWVADTQYF
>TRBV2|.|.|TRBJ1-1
TGTGCCAGCACCCCAACAGGTGGGGGGACTGAAGCTTTCTTT
CASTPTGGGTEAFF
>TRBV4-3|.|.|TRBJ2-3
TGCGCCAGCAGCCCTGGCGGCAGCTTGCCAGATACGCAGTATTTT
CASSPGGSLPDTQYF
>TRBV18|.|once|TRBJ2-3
TGTGCCAGCTCACCACTTGGGCAGTCGGCAGATACGCAGTATTTT
CASSPLGQSADTQYF
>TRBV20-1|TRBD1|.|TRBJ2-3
TGCAGTGCTAGCCTGGGACAGGCGGGAGATACGCAGTATTTT
CSASLGQAGDTQYF
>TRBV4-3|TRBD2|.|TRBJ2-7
TGCGCCAGCAGCCAAGAGACTAGCGGCCTCGTCGAGCAGTACTTC
CASSQETSGLVEQYF
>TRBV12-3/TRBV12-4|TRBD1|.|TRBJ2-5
TGTGCCAGCAGTGCCGGGACAGGGGGCACGGAGACCCAGTACTTC
CASSAGTGGTETQYF
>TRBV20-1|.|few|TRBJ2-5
TGCAGTGCTAGGGCCTACGGATACCAAGAGACCCAGTACTTC
CSARAYGYQETQYF
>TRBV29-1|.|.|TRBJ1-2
TGCAGCGTTGACCTACGGGGGATTAACTATGGCTACACCTTC
CSVDLRGINYGYTF
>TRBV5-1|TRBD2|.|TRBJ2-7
TGCGCCAGCAATGCGGGGGGTAACTACGAGCAGTACTTC
CASNAGGNYEQYF
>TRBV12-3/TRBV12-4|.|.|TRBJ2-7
TGTGCCAGCAGAGCCCTAGGTTCCGAGCAGTACTTC
CASRALGSEQYF
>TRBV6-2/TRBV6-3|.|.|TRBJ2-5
TGTGCCAGCAGCTTTGATGACAACCTCCCACGGGAGACCCAGTACTTC
CASSFDDNLPRETQYF
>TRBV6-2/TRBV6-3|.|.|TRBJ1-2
TGTGCCAGCACTGCCCAGCCAACCAACTATGGCTACACCTTC
CASTAQPTNYGYTF
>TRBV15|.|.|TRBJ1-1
TGTGCCACCAGCAGACCTTCCTGGCAGGGGAGATCTTTCTTT
CATSRPSWQGRSFF
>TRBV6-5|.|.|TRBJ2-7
TGTGCCAGCAGCCAAGCCCCGGGACAAACCTACGAGCAGTACTTC
CASSQAPGQTYEQYF
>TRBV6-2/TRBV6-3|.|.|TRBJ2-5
TGTGCCAGCAGTTACCGACAGTTAGAGTACTTC
CASSYRQLEYF
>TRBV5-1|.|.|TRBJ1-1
TGCGCCAGCAGCCAACACAGGGAGGACACTGAAGCTTTCTTT
CASSQHREDTEAFF
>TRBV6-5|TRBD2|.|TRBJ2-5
TGTGCCAGCAGTTCCACCCCGGGACTAGCGGGGACTGGACGAGAGACCCAGTACTTC
CASSSTPGLAGTGRETQYF
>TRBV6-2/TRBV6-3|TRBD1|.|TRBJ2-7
TGTGCCAGCAGTTATGATGGGACAGGTTCCCACCTACCTACGGGCGAGCAGTACTTC
CASSYDGTGSHLPTGEQYF
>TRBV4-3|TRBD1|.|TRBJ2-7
TGCGCCAGCAGCCGAGGACAGGGGAACGAGCAGTACTTC
CASSRGQGNEQYF